These T cell receptor beta chains were read from a single sample in a study of human T cells and chemical hapten exposure. TCRdb used MiXCR to reprocess the RACE reads, holding one entry per CDR3 protein. The sample consists of tens of thousands of distinct CDR3 sequences, more than 9% of them appearing once. The material was whole blood, obtained in connection with sensitization to the hapten diphenylcyclopropenone (DPC). The receptors shown here come from a woman between 50 and 59 years old with alopecia areata. Some clones in this sample may be carry-over from other donors' samples. The CDR3 runs from the conserved cysteine through the conserved F or W. The order of the fields is J gene, CDR3 length, clone size, V gene, D gene, CDR3 DNA, CDR3 protein. The D gene is left open where the match is weak. The size of a clone is reported for some rows only, either as once, few or many, or as a class for expanded clones.

>TRBJ1-3|15|.|TRBV9|.
TGTGCCAGCAGCGTAGTAGGGGATGCTGGAAACACCATATATTTT
CASSVVGDAGNTIYF
>TRBJ1-5|16|many|TRBV7-9|.
TGTGCCAGCAGCTTAGGAGACCCGGTCGCCAATCAGCCCCAGCATTTT
CASSLGDPVANQPQHF
>TRBJ1-1|14|.|TRBV6-1|.
TGTGCCAGCAGAGGACAGATACGGAACACTGAAGCTTTCTTT
CASRGQIRNTEAFF
>TRBJ2-1|16|few|TRBV3-1|TRBD2
TGTGCCAGCAGCCAAGACGGGACTAGCGCTTACAATGAGCAGTTCTTC
CASSQDGTSAYNEQFF
>TRBJ2-3|14|many|TRBV7-2|TRBD2
TGTGCCAGCAGCACAACTAGCGGGAGAAATACGCAGTATTTT
CASSTTSGRNTQYF
>TRBJ1-5|13|medium-sized|TRBV20-1|TRBD1
TGCAGTGGCAGCAGGGGGGGCAATCAGCCCCAGCATTTT
CSGSRGGNQPQHF
>TRBJ2-2|16|many|TRBV18|.
TGTGCCAGCTCACCACCGAGCAGGCCGAACACCGGGGAGCTGTTTTTT
CASSPPSRPNTGELFF
>TRBJ1-2|14|many|TRBV9|.
TGTGCCAGCAGCGTAAACGGTCGAAACTATGGCTACACCTTC
CASSVNGRNYGYTF
>TRBJ2-3|12|.|TRBV11-1|.
TGTGCCAGCAGCTTTAGAGGAATCACGCAGTATTTT
CASSFRGITQYF
>TRBJ2-3|14|few|TRBV29-1|TRBD1
TGCAGCAATACCGGGACAGGGGGCCCAGATACGCAGTATTTT
CSNTGTGGPDTQYF
>TRBJ2-7|14|.|TRBV12-3/TRBV12-4|.
TGTGCCAGCAGTACAGGACGCAGTGTTAACGAGCAGTACTTC
CASSTGRSVNEQYF
>TRBJ2-7|14|many|TRBV4-3|.
TGCGCCAGCAGCCATTGGCCTTTCGGGTACGAGCAGTACTTC
CASSHWPFGYEQYF
>TRBJ1-1|12|.|TRBV29-1|TRBD1
TGCAGCGGCGACAGGGAGGCCACTGAAGCTTTCTTT
CSGDREATEAFF
>TRBJ2-7|15|.|TRBV7-6|TRBD1
TGTGCCAGCAGCGCTAGGACAGGGGGTGTCTACGAGCAGTACTTC
CASSARTGGVYEQYF
>TRBJ2-7|14|many|TRBV20-1|TRBD1
TGCAGTGCCTACACGGGACAGGGAGGATACGAGCAGTACTTC
CSAYTGQGGYEQYF
>TRBJ2-2|17|many|TRBV3-1|TRBD2
TGTGCCAGCAAGGGGAGGGACGCGGGCGCGGACACCGGGGAGCTGTTTTTT
CASKGRDAGADTGELFF
>TRBJ2-3|11|many|TRBV20-1|.
TGCAGTGCTAGATTCGGGAGCTTGGGGTATTTT
CSARFGSLGYF
>TRBJ2-1|16|few|TRBV29-1|TRBD2
TGCAGCGTTGAACTCGTGGCGGGAGCCAGCTACAATGAGCAGTTCTTC
CSVELVAGASYNEQFF
>TRBJ1-1|18|.|TRBV3-1|TRBD1
TGTGCCAGCAGCCAAGGACAGGGGACCTGGGGCAAGACCACTGAAGCTTTCTTT
CASSQGQGTWGKTTEAFF
>TRBJ2-1|18|many|TRBV5-1|TRBD2
TGCGCCAGCAGCTTGGATTCCGGGACTAGCGGGAGTTTAAATGAGCAGTTCTTC
CASSLDSGTSGSLNEQFF
>TRBJ2-5|15|many|TRBV7-9|.
TGTGCCAGCAGCTTTAGGAGGGAGATGGAAGAGACCCAGTACTTC
CASSFRREMEETQYF